This TCR beta chain is drawn from a study of OX40 agonist ivuxolimab in advanced cancers. Study-level background: At doses from 0.01 to 10 mg/kg, patients were given intravenous ivuxolimab every 2 weeks. The study enrolled dose-escalation patients with hepatocellular carcinoma, melanoma, renal cell or head and neck cancer. Findings and limits, study-wide: Antigens targeted by the expanded peripheral T cells were not determined.

Some clones are missing from TCRdb's copy, which holds only in-frame ones; the method was immunoSEQ multiplex PCR. The table records around 92,000 clones, 90% to 95% of them present only once. The CDR3 totals 14 residues. Germline loops: CDR1 MDHEN, CDR2 SYDVKM. With 5 bases removed from V and 7 bases from J, the gap between germline ends came to 17 bases. Individuals having autoimmune disease history or systemic immunosuppression were not enrolled. Comments on this clone: Its antigen is not known.

This material consisted of CD4+ or CD8+ T cells sorted from blood, taken in a trial of the OX40 agonist ivuxolimab. The TCR sequence derives from an adult with an advanced solid tumor such as melanoma, head and neck, liver or kidney cancer. The chain joins TRBV28 to TRBJ1-1; D not certain. The CDR3 DNA reads as TGTGCCAGCAGTCTCAGCCACTCCCTTAGTGAAGCTTTCTTT. It encodes CASSLSHSLSEAFF.